The clone carrying this T cell receptor (beta chain) was observed a handful of times. The antigen is unknown. The germline V and J ends were trimmed by 6 bases and 0 bases, with 8 bases remaining between them. The V gene's germline CDR1 is MNHEY and CDR2 SVGAGI. The CDR3 spans 14 residues. Alongside a J-beta primer mix, a sample-barcoded 5' primer served in a second PCR lasting 7 to 11 cycles. Using its own MiXCR run on the 5' RACE reads, TCRdb lists one record per CDR3 protein. The table shows fewer than 2,000,000 distinct CDR3 sequences, with 34% occurring only once. These data are taken from a study of blood T cells in healthy people across ages. The study's findings and limits: Compared with aged donors, long-lived donors showed fewer expanded clones, suggesting selection.

V and J are TRBV6-5 and TRBJ2-2, with TRBD1 as a possible D gene (6 bases). The clonotype originates from a woman aged 25 to 45 in good health. Sequencing input: blood. The CDR3 loop reads CASSRTANTGELFF. CDR3 nucleotide sequence: TGTGCCAGCAGCCGGACAGCGAACACCGGGGAGCTGTTTTTT.